This TCR beta chain is from a study of identical twins. TCRdb reanalysed the 5' RACE reads using MiXCR and keeps one entry per CDR3 protein. This sample yields 460,000 or so distinct CDR3 sequences, of which approximately 15% are seen a single time; 0.4% to 0.55% belongs to the top ten. The CDR3 spans 15 residues. Healthy Caucasian donors formed the entire cohort. This clonotype has more than one count but fewer than ten. This same sample was also part of a study on yellow fever vaccine responses in identical twins.

The sample consisted of CD4+ T cells sorted from blood. The receptor was isolated from a woman between 18 and 29 years old in good health. The chain recombines TRBV21-1 with TRBJ2-7. TRBV21-1 is labeled a pseudogene. The CDR3 DNA sequence: TGTGCCAGCAGGAAAGTAGGGATGGGCTTCTACGAGCAGTACTTC. This codes for CASRKVGMGFYEQYF.